This is a list of T cell receptor beta chains from one sample in a study of T cells in Graves' hyperthyroidism and ophthalmopathy. TCRdb called the multiplex PCR reads again in MiXCR, with one record for every CDR3 protein. The sample lists 340,000 or so distinct CDR3 sequences; over 20% were seen once. Material for sequencing was blood. These TCRs come from a woman between 45 and 60 years old with Graves' hyperthyroidism. Each CDR3 is given with its conserved first and last residue. D genes are given only for firm matches. Size tells how often a clone was seen (once, few, many) or the class of an expanded clone, and some rows leave it out.

DNA: TGTGCCAGCAGCTCGGGAGGAGGCTACACCTTC
CDR3: CASSSGGGYTF
D: NA
size: many
J: TRBJ1-2
V: TRBV11-2

DNA: TGTGCCAGTAGTATAACCAGGGGCGGTGAAGCTTTCTTT
CDR3: CASSITRGGEAFF
D: NA
size: few
J: TRBJ1-1
V: TRBV19

DNA: TGTGCCAGCTCACACTTAGCGGGAGGGCAGGATACGCAGTATTTT
CDR3: CASSHLAGGQDTQYF
D: TRBD2
size: many
J: TRBJ2-3
V: TRBV18

DNA: TGTGCCAGCAGCCCCGGGGTTTTTCAAGGGACCCAGTACTTC
CDR3: CASSPGVFQGTQYF
D: NA
size: NA
J: TRBJ2-5
V: TRBV11-2

DNA: TGTGCCAGCAGCCCAGCTACGGGACTCGAAAACACCATATATTTT
CDR3: CASSPATGLENTIYF
D: NA
size: NA
J: TRBJ1-3
V: TRBV11-3

DNA: TGTGCCAGCACTCCGGGACAGGGGGGCAAAAACATTCAGTACTTC
CDR3: CASTPGQGGKNIQYF
D: TRBD1
size: many
J: TRBJ2-4
V: TRBV2

DNA: TGTGCCAGCAGTTTCGTACAGGGTGAGGCCGGGGAGCTGTTTTTT
CDR3: CASSFVQGEAGELFF
D: NA
size: NA
J: TRBJ2-2
V: TRBV27

DNA: TGTGCCAGCAGACTGATCACAGATACGCAGTATTTT
CDR3: CASRLITDTQYF
D: NA
size: many
J: TRBJ2-3
V: TRBV7-2

DNA: TGTGCCAGCAGTACAACAGGGGGGGCCTATGGCTACACCTTC
CDR3: CASSTTGGAYGYTF
D: TRBD1
size: many
J: TRBJ1-2
V: TRBV27

DNA: TGTGCCAGCAGTTTATCGGGAGGGGTCAATGAGCAGTTCTTC
CDR3: CASSLSGGVNEQFF
D: TRBD2
size: once
J: TRBJ2-1
V: TRBV28

DNA: TGCGCCAGCAGCCAAGGGGACCTTCGAAGGGATGAAAAACTGTTTTTT
CDR3: CASSQGDLRRDEKLFF
D: NA
size: few
J: TRBJ1-4
V: TRBV4-1

DNA: TGTGCCAGCAGTTTGGGGACAGGGGCACCCAATGGCTACACCTTC
CDR3: CASSLGTGAPNGYTF
D: TRBD1
size: few
J: TRBJ1-2
V: TRBV12-3/TRBV12-4

DNA: TGCAGTGCCGGACACAGGATTACCGGGGAGCTGTTTTTT
CDR3: CSAGHRITGELFF
D: NA
size: many
J: TRBJ2-2
V: TRBV20-1

DNA: TGCAGTGCTATCGGGAGTCGCCAAGAGACCCAGTACTTC
CDR3: CSAIGSRQETQYF
D: NA
size: NA
J: TRBJ2-5
V: TRBV20-1

DNA: TGTGCCAGCAGCTTGGGGACGCTCGGCAATCAGCCCCAGCATTTT
CDR3: CASSLGTLGNQPQHF
D: NA
size: many
J: TRBJ1-5
V: TRBV5-6

DNA: TGTGCCTGGAGGGCTAGCGGGGCCCAATTTACGGCCCAGTACTTC
CDR3: CAWRASGAQFTAQYF
D: TRBD2
size: many
J: TRBJ2-5
V: TRBV30

DNA: TGTGCCAGCAGCTTGGGACAGTTTAACAATCAGCCCCAGCATTTT
CDR3: CASSLGQFNNQPQHF
D: TRBD1
size: many
J: TRBJ1-5
V: TRBV7-2

DNA: TGCAGTGCTATCCCAGGGGTGGGTGAAGCTTTCTTT
CDR3: CSAIPGVGEAFF
D: NA
size: NA
J: TRBJ1-1
V: TRBV20-1

DNA: TGCAGTGCTAGCGGGACTACCCGCACAGATACGCAGTATTTT
CDR3: CSASGTTRTDTQYF
D: TRBD2
size: many
J: TRBJ2-3
V: TRBV20-1

DNA: TGTGCCAGCAGTTGGAGAATCCCGAACTCTGGGGCCAACGTCCTGACTTTC
CDR3: CASSWRIPNSGANVLTF
D: NA
size: NA
J: TRBJ2-6
V: TRBV6-1

DNA: TGTGCCACCAAGCCGGGGGGGAGTAATGAAAAACTGTTTTTT
CDR3: CATKPGGSNEKLFF
D: NA
size: NA
J: TRBJ1-4
V: TRBV15

DNA: TGCAGTGCTAGGGAAAAGGGGGGAGATACGCAGTATTTT
CDR3: CSAREKGGDTQYF
D: NA
size: many
J: TRBJ2-3
V: TRBV20-1

DNA: TGTGCCACCAGCAGAGATAGTCTAGCGGGAGGCAATGAGCAGTTCTTC
CDR3: CATSRDSLAGGNEQFF
D: TRBD2
size: many
J: TRBJ2-1
V: TRBV15

DNA: TGTGCCATACAGGGGGCGGGGGATGAGCAGTTCTTC
CDR3: CAIQGAGDEQFF
D: TRBD1
size: NA
J: TRBJ2-1
V: TRBV10-3

DNA: TGTGCCAGCAGCTTAAGGGGGACGGACACTGAAGCTTTCTTT
CDR3: CASSLRGTDTEAFF
D: NA
size: many
J: TRBJ1-1
V: TRBV11-1

DNA: TGCGCCAGCAGCCAAGAAGCGCAGGGGCGCTATGGCTACACCTTC
CDR3: CASSQEAQGRYGYTF
D: NA
size: few
J: TRBJ1-2
V: TRBV4-1

DNA: TGTGCCAGCAGCTTAGCTAGTGAGCAGTTCTTC
CDR3: CASSLASEQFF
D: NA
size: many
J: TRBJ2-1
V: TRBV7-8

DNA: TGTGCCAGCAGCTTAACGGGGACCTCGAACACCGGGGAGCTGTTTTTT
CDR3: CASSLTGTSNTGELFF
D: NA
size: NA
J: TRBJ2-2
V: TRBV7-3

DNA: TGTGCCAGTAGTAGGGGACCTCCCACATACAATGAGCAGTTCTTC
CDR3: CASSRGPPTYNEQFF
D: NA
size: NA
J: TRBJ2-1
V: TRBV19

DNA: TGTGCCAGCACCTCCGATGGGACAGGGGGATATGCTTTCTTT
CDR3: CASTSDGTGGYAFF
D: TRBD1
size: few
J: TRBJ1-1
V: TRBV7-9

DNA: TGTGCCAGCAGCTTCCAGGGAGGAGATACGCAGTATTTT
CDR3: CASSFQGGDTQYF
D: NA
size: NA
J: TRBJ2-3
V: TRBV11-3

DNA: TGTGCCAGCGGGCCGGGGGGGGGAGGCAATCAGCCCCAGCATTTT
CDR3: CASGPGGGGNQPQHF
D: NA
size: NA
J: TRBJ1-5
V: TRBV6-2/TRBV6-3

DNA: TGCGCCAGCAGCCAGCCTACCACCACGCGCTACTATGGCTACACCTTC
CDR3: CASSQPTTTRYYGYTF
D: NA
size: NA
J: TRBJ1-2
V: TRBV4-1

DNA: TGCGCCAGCAGTGAGTCAAGACTCACAATCGGGGATACGCAGTATTTT
CDR3: CASSESRLTIGDTQYF
D: NA
size: NA
J: TRBJ2-3
V: TRBV10-1

DNA: TGCGCCAGCAGCTTGGCTGTCCTGGCTAACATGAACACTGAAGCTTTCTTT
CDR3: CASSLAVLANMNTEAFF
D: NA
size: NA
J: TRBJ1-1
V: TRBV5-1

DNA: TGTGCCAGCAGTTACGGACGGTCCTATAATTCACCCCTCCACTTT
CDR3: CASSYGRSYNSPLHF
D: NA
size: many
J: TRBJ1-6
V: TRBV6-8

DNA: TGTGCCAGCAACCTACGAGGGAACATGAACACTGAAGCTTTCTTT
CDR3: CASNLRGNMNTEAFF
D: NA
size: NA
J: TRBJ1-1
V: TRBV11-2

DNA: TGTGCCAGCGGCCCAGGGGGGAGGATGAACACTGAAGCTTTCTTT
CDR3: CASGPGGRMNTEAFF
D: TRBD1
size: many
J: TRBJ1-1
V: TRBV2

DNA: TGCAGTGCTAGCAAACTCGACAGGACCCAAGAGACCCAGTACTTC
CDR3: CSASKLDRTQETQYF
D: NA
size: many
J: TRBJ2-5
V: TRBV20-1

DNA: TGTGCCAGCAGCTTAGAGGCTTTATCCTACGAGCAGTACTTC
CDR3: CASSLEALSYEQYF
D: NA
size: many
J: TRBJ2-7
V: TRBV7-6

DNA: TGTGCCAGCAGTAACCCGGGACAGTACTATGGCTACACCTTC
CDR3: CASSNPGQYYGYTF
D: TRBD1
size: many
J: TRBJ1-2
V: TRBV28

DNA: TGTGCCGGATACAGGGGGTTGGGCAATCAGCCCCAGCATTTT
CDR3: CAGYRGLGNQPQHF
D: TRBD1
size: NA
J: TRBJ1-5
V: TRBV7-6

DNA: TGCAGCGTTGAAGAGACTAGCGGGTGGGATACGCAGTATTTT
CDR3: CSVEETSGWDTQYF
D: TRBD2
size: NA
J: TRBJ2-3
V: TRBV29-1

DNA: TGTGCCAGCAGCTTGAGTGAAGGGGGGTGGCGGTTAACCTACGAGCAGTACTTC
CDR3: CASSLSEGGWRLTYEQYF
D: NA
size: few
J: TRBJ2-7
V: TRBV5-5

DNA: TGTGCCAGCAGCTTTCGGACTAGCGGGACCGGGGAGCTGTTTTTT
CDR3: CASSFRTSGTGELFF
D: TRBD2
size: many
J: TRBJ2-2
V: TRBV3-1

DNA: TGTGCCAGCAGCTTTGGAATTGAAGCTTTCTTT
CDR3: CASSFGIEAFF
D: NA
size: NA
J: TRBJ1-1
V: TRBV7-3

DNA: TGTGCCAGCAGTTTTCAGGGCCATGAGCAGTTCTTC
CDR3: CASSFQGHEQFF
D: NA
size: few
J: TRBJ2-1
V: TRBV6-1

DNA: TGTGCCAGCAGTTTAGTAGCGGGAAAGGGCAAAAACATTCAGTACTTC
CDR3: CASSLVAGKGKNIQYF
D: TRBD2
size: many
J: TRBJ2-4
V: TRBV28

DNA: TGCAGCGTTGTTAGACAGGGGGGCACAGATACGCAGTATTTT
CDR3: CSVVRQGGTDTQYF
D: TRBD1
size: NA
J: TRBJ2-3
V: TRBV29-1

DNA: TGTGCCAGCAGCGGTCCGGGGCCCTACGAGCAGTACTTC
CDR3: CASSGPGPYEQYF
D: NA
size: few
J: TRBJ2-7
V: TRBV9